Detailed here is one T cell receptor (beta chain). Its matching antigen is unknown. This sample's TCRbeta library carried unique molecular identifier barcodes. MiXCR was run by TCRdb on the PCR reads, yielding one entry per CDR3 protein. The data hold 120,000 to 150,000 distinct CDR3 sequences, with 8% to 10% observed a single time. CDR1 and CDR2 from the germline V gene are KGHSH and LQKENI. V gave up 0 bases and J gave up 6 bases, with 15 bases separating them. The length of the CDR3 is 15 residues. The data were taken from a study of T-cell reconstitution after alpha-beta-depleted transplantation in children. Whole-study results and caveats: Several hundred expanded graft clones reportedly gave rise to the alpha-beta T cells present about two months after transplant.

The chain employs TRBV18 and TRBJ2-7; weak D call: TRBD2 (6 bases). The TCR comes from a female patient under 10 years old who had a stem cell transplant for congenital amegakaryocytic thrombocytopenia, so the T cells may come from the graft donor. This sample comprised PBMCs, mostly from graft donor cells, obtained 180 days after TCRalphabeta/CD19-depleted stem cell transplant. CDR3: CASSPPVVWGGEQYF. DNA of the CDR3: TGTGCCAGCTCACCACCGGTCGTTTGGGGAGGCGAGCAGTACTTC.